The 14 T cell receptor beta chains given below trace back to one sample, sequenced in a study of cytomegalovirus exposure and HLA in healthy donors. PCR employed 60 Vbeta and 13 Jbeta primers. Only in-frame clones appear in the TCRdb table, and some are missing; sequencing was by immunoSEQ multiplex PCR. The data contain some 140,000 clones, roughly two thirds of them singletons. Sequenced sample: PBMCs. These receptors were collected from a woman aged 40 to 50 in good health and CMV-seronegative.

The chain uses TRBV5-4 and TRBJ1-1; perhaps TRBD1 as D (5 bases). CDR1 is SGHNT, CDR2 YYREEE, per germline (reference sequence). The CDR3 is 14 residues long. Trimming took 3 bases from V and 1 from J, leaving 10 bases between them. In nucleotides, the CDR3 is TGTGCCAGCAGCTCATACGGGGGGAACACTGAAGCTTTCTTT. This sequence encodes CASSSYGGNTEAFF.

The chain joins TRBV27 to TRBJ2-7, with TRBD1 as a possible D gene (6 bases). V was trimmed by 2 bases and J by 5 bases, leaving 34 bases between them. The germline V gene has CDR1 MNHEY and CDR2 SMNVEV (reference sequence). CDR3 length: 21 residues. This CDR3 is CASSLKGLIADLGGRIHEQYF. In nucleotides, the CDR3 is TGTGCCAGCAGTTTAAAGGGGTTAATCGCGGACCTTGGGGGCCGTATCCACGAGCAGTACTTC.

The CDR3 is CASSLPGQGGTEAFF. The CDR3 nucleotides are TGTGCCAGCAGCTTACCCGGACAGGGGGGCACTGAAGCTTTCTTT. The chain couples TRBV7-9 to TRBJ1-1; 10 bases agree with TRBD1. Germline V CDR1 and CDR2: SEHNR, FQNEAQ (reference sequence). CDR3 length equals 15 residues. The V gene end was trimmed by 2 bases and the J gene end by 4 bases; junction bases not matched to a gene: 4.

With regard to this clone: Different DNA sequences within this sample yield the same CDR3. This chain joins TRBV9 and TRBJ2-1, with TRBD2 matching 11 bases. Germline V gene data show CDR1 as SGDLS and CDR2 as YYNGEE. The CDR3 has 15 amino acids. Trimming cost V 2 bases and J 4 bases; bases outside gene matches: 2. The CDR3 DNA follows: TGTGCCAGCAGCGTTAGCGGGGGGGGATACAATGAGCAGTTCTTC. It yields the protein CASSVSGGGYNEQFF. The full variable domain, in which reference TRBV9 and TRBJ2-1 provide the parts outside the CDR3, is DSGVTQTPKHLITATGQRVTLRCSPRSGDLSVYWYQQSLDQGLQFLIQYYNGEERAKGNILERFSAQQFPDLHSELNLSSLELGDSALYFCASSVSGGGYNEQFFGPGTRLTVL.

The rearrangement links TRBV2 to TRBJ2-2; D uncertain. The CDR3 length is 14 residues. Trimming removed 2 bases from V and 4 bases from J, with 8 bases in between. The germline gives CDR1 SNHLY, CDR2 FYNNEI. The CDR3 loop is CASSELGRTGELFF. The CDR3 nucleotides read TGTGCCAGCAGTGAATTGGGCCGCACCGGGGAGCTGTTTTTT. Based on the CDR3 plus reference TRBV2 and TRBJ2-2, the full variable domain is EPEVTQTPSHQVTQMGQEVILRCVPISNHLYFYWYRQILGQKVEFLVSFYNNEISEKSEIFDDQFSVERPDGSNFTLKIRSTKLEDSAMYFCASSELGRTGELFFGEGSRLTVL.

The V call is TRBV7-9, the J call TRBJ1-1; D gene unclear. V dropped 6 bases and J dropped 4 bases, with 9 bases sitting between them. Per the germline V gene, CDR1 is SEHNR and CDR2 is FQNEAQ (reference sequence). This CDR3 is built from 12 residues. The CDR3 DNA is TGTGCCAGCAGTTTGGCTGCCACTGAAGCTTTCTTT. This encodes CASSLAATEAFF.

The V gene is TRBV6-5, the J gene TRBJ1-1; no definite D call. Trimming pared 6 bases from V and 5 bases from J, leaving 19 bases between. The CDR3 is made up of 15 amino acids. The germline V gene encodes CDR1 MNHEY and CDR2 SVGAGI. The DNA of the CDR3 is TGTGCCAGCAGACTCATCGAATACTCCGGGACTGAAGCTTTCTTT. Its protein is CASRLIEYSGTEAFF.

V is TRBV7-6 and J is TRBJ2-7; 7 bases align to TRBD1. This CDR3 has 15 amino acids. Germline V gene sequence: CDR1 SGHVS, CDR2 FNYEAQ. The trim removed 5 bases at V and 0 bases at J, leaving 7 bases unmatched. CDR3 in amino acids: CASSQETGSSYEQYF. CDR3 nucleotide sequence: TGTGCCAGCAGCCAAGAGACAGGGAGCTCCTACGAGCAGTACTTC.

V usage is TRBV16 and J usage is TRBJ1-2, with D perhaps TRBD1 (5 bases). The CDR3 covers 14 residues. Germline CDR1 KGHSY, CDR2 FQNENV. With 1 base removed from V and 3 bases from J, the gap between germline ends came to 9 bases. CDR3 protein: CASSQLSRDYGYTF. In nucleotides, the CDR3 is TGTGCCAGCAGCCAATTATCCAGGGACTATGGCTACACCTTC. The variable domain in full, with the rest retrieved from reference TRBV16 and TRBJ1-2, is GEEVAQTPKHLVRGEGQKAKLYCAPIKGHSYVFWYQQVLKNEFKFLISFQNENVFDETGMPKERFSAKCLPNSPCSLEIQATKLEDSAVYFCASSQLSRDYGYTFGSGTRLTVV.

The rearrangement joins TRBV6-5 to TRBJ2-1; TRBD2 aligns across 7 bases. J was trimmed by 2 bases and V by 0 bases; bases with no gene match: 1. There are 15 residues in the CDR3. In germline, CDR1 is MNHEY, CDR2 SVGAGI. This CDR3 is CASSYSSGAYNEQFF. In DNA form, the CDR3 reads TGTGCCAGCAGTTACTCGAGCGGGGCCTACAATGAGCAGTTCTTC.

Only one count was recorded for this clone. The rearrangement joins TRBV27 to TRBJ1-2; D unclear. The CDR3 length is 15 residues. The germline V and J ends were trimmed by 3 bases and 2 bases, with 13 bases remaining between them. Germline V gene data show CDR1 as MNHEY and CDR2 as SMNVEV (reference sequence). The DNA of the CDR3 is TGTGCCAGCAGTTTCGGAGGCGGCAGGAACTATGGCTACACCTTC. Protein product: CASSFGGGRNYGYTF.

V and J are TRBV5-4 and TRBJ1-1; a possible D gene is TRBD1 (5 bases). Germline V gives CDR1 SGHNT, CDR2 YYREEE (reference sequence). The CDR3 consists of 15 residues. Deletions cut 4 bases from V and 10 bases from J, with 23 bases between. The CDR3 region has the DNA TGTGCCAGCAGCCTGGGAGGAGGGCGGAGTAGGGGAGCTTTCTTT. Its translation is CASSLGGGRSRGAFF.

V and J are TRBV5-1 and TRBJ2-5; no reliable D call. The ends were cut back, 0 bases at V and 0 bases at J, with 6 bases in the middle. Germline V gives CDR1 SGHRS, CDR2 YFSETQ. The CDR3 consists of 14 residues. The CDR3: CASSLAVDQETQYF. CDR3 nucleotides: TGCGCCAGCAGCTTGGCAGTTGACCAAGAGACCCAGTACTTC.

CDR3 loop: CSVAPGTGIEETQYF. The CDR3 nucleotides read TGCAGCGTTGCGCCCGGGACAGGGATAGAAGAGACCCAGTACTTC. The V gene is TRBV29-1, the J gene TRBJ2-5; 9 bases fit TRBD1. The CDR3 runs 15 residues. The V and J ends lost 4 bases and 3 bases, in that order; junction bases with no gene match: 9. Germline loops: CDR1 SQVTM, CDR2 ANQGSEA.